This T cell receptor (beta chain) was captured in a study of blood T cell repertoires in COVID-19. Whole-study context: Samples representing acute and convalescent COVID-19 were sourced from the United States, Italy and Spain. T cells, B-cell-depleted T cells, or PBMCs provided the cDNA or gDNA that served as material.

With 6 bases removed from V and 8 bases from J, the gap between germline ends came to 16 bases. CDR1 and CDR2 (germline): WNHNN, SYGVQD (reference sequence). CDR3 length equals 13 residues. In the original workflow: Amplification with reference gene primers provided the estimates of nucleated cell counts. TCRdb keeps only in-frame clones here, not all; method: immunoSEQ multiplex PCR. D and trimming come from the DNA, and the V and J calls and clone size come from that table. The repertoire includes 76,000 or so clones, around 88% of them detected once, and 7% to 10% sits in the top ten. The gene calls are TRBV10-1 and TRBJ1-2; TRBD1 is a possible D gene (6 bases). What was sequenced was peripheral blood. The receptor was isolated from a young man with acute or convalescent COVID-19. The CDR3: CASSPDRTFGYTF. The CDR3 DNA reads as TGCGCCAGCAGCCCCGACAGGACATTCGGCTACACCTTC.